A selection of T cell receptor beta chains follows, all from one sample in a study of beta chain features in type 1 diabetes. TCRdb's table, derived via immunoSEQ multiplex PCR, lists solely in-frame clones and lacks some. The data show 400,000 to 550,000 clones, about 10% seen once. Sequencing was performed on naive CD4+ T cells from blood. These receptors were taken from a young woman in good health. Both conserved end residues are part of each CDR3. D genes are given only for firm matches. Size tells how often a clone was seen (once, few, many) or the class of an expanded clone, and some rows leave it out.

j_call	d_call	clone_size	v_call	cdr3_aa	cdr3_nt
TRBJ1-3	-	-	TRBV23-1	CASSQSRRSSFTIYF	TGCGCCAGCAGTCAATCCCGCCGTTCGTCGTTCACCATATATTTT
TRBJ2-2	TRBD1	few	TRBV7-9	CASSQRDRGLTNTGELFF	TGTGCCAGCAGCCAGCGGGACAGGGGGCTAACGAACACCGGGGAGCTGTTTTTT
TRBJ2-5	TRBD2	-	TRBV29-1	CSVSRGGEETQYF	TGCAGCGTCTCGCGGGGGGGTGAGGAGACCCAGTACTTC
TRBJ1-2	-	-	TRBV7-2	CASSFRTEGYTF	TGTGCCAGCAGCTTTCGGACCGAAGGCTACACCTTC
TRBJ2-3	TRBD1	-	TRBV2	CASIRDRSTDTQYF	TGTGCCAGCATTCGGGACAGAAGCACAGATACGCAGTATTTT
TRBJ2-6	-	few	TRBV6-6	CASSSTVASGANVLTF	TGTGCCAGCAGTTCCACTGTGGCCTCTGGGGCCAACGTCCTGACTTTC
TRBJ2-3	-	few	TRBV27	CASSLGVGDTQYF	TGTGCCAGCAGTTTAGGGGTTGGGGATACGCAGTATTTT
TRBJ2-3	TRBD1	few	TRBV5-1	CASSSTGSTDTQYF	TGCGCCAGCAGCTCGACAGGGAGCACAGATACGCAGTATTTT
TRBJ2-4	-	-	TRBV10-3	CAISRGGGAKNIQYF	TGTGCCATCAGCAGGGGTGGCGGAGCCAAAAACATTCAGTACTTC
TRBJ1-5	-	-	TRBV6-1	CASSDPNQPQHF	TGTGCCAGCAGTGATCCTAATCAGCCCCAGCATTTT
TRBJ2-5	-	few	TRBV7-8	CASSLGARRQETQYF	TGTGCCAGCAGCTTAGGAGCGAGGCGGCAAGAGACCCAGTACTTC
TRBJ2-1	TRBD2	-	TRBV4-2	CASSQGRRGGSNEQFF	TGTGCCAGCAGCCAAGGTCGGCGGGGGGGCTCGAATGAGCAGTTCTTC
TRBJ1-1	-	few	TRBV29-1	CSVDRGTEAFF	TGCAGCGTTGACAGGGGAACTGAAGCTTTCTTT
TRBJ2-5	TRBD1	-	TRBV12-5	CASGRDDRGLQETQYF	TGTGCTAGTGGCCGAGACGACAGGGGTCTTCAAGAGACCCAGTACTTC
TRBJ2-7	TRBD1	few	TRBV4-3	CASSQHSGTEAYEQYF	TGCGCCAGCAGCCAACATTCCGGGACAGAAGCCTACGAGCAGTACTTC
TRBJ2-3	TRBD2	-	TRBV18	CASSPGLAGDTQYF	TGTGCCAGCTCACCCGGATTAGCGGGAGATACGCAGTATTTT
TRBJ1-6	-	-	TRBV7-9	CASSPTGRNSPLHF	TGTGCCAGCAGTCCAACAGGGAGGAATTCACCCCTCCACTTT
TRBJ2-1	TRBD1	-	TRBV5-4	CASSPGTGGNDNEQFF	TGTGCCAGCAGCCCGGGGACAGGGGGAAATGACAATGAGCAGTTCTTC
TRBJ2-3	-	-	TRBV4-3	CASSQDTYRGSTDTQYF	TGCGCCAGCAGCCAAGATACTTATCGGGGAAGCACAGATACGCAGTATTTT
TRBJ1-1	-	-	TRBV28	CASAVGNTEAFF	TGTGCCAGCGCTGTGGGGAACACTGAAGCTTTCTTT
TRBJ1-6	TRBD1	few	TRBV15	CATSRASGTGYSPLHF	TGTGCCACCAGCAGAGCCTCCGGGACAGGCTATTCACCCCTCCACTTT
TRBJ1-2	-	-	TRBV29-1	CSALEYGYTF	TGCAGCGCTCTCGAGTATGGCTACACCTTC